The T cell receptor (beta chain) described here comes from a study of shared clonotypes between healthy human individuals. Findings of the study overall: A handful of donors showed sharing of about 5.5% of naive CD4 clonotypes.

Repertoires were generated with immunoSEQ multiplex PCR, while TCRdb's copy carries only in-frame clones and drops some. The table lists about 2.4 million clones, 80% to 95% of them singletons. The V gene's germline CDR1 is MNHNS and CDR2 SASEGT. The V gene lost 6 bases and the J gene lost 3 bases, with 14 bases spanning the gap. The CDR3 contains 14 residues. This clone was detected only a few times. Its antigen is still unknown. The sequence was collected from a man younger than 30 in good health. Some clones in this sample may be carry-over from other donors' samples. The sequencing sample was made of naive CD4+ T cells from PBMCs. Subset noted: CD45RA+ positively selected. V usage is TRBV6-1 and J usage is TRBJ1-1, with D unresolved. CDR3 residues: CASRPDAGDTEAFF. The CDR3 bases are TGTGCCAGCAGACCGGACGCGGGCGACACTGAAGCTTTCTTT.